This TCR beta chain was profiled in a study of T cells in Graves' hyperthyroidism and ophthalmopathy. Study-wide points: Most clonotypes that expanded in the thyroid above 0.001 also showed up in blood. Onset of ophthalmopathy came a median around 6.2 months after the model predicted it.

This CDR3 contains 15 residues. V gave up 6 bases and J gave up 3 bases; unmatched junction bases: 10. Germline-derived CDR1 and CDR2 are SGHTA and FQGNSA. As to this clonotype: The antigen is undetermined.

Amplification yielded TCR beta CDR3 regions, with RNA transcripts as the source. An initial round of RT-PCR targeting the TCR CDR3 relied on the HTBI primer set. One entry per CDR3 protein, called by TCRdb with MiXCR from the multiplex PCR reads. There are more than 500,000 distinct CDR3 sequences in the sample; approximately 49% occur only once, and about two fifths lies in the top ten. Sequenced sample: peripheral blood or thyroid tissue (not recorded which). This sequence was found in an adult woman with Graves' disease, either hyperthyroidism or ophthalmopathy (not recorded which). The chain couples TRBV7-2 to TRBJ2-5; 7 nucleotides line up with TRBD2. CDR3 DNA: TGTGCCAGCAGTCCTAACCCGGGGGGAGAAGAGACCCAGTACTTC. Translating it yields CASSPNPGGEETQYF.